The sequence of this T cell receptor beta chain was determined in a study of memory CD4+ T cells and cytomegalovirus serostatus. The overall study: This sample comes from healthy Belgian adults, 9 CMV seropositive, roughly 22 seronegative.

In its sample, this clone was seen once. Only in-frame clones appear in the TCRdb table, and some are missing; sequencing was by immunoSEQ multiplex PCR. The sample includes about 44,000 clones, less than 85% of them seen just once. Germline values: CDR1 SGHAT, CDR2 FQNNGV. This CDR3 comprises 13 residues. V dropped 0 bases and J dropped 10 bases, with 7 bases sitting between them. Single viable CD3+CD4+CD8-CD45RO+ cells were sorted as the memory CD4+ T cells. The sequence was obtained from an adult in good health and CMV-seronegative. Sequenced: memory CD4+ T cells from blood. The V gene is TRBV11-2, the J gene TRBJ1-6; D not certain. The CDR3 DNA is TGTGCCAGCAGCTTAGATGGGTTGTCACCCCTCCACTTT. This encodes CASSLDGLSPLHF.